This section outlines one T cell receptor beta chain sequence together with its context. This entry is derived from a study of cytomegalovirus exposure and HLA in healthy donors. Germline V gene lookup returns CDR1 SQVTM and CDR2 ANQGSEA. Trimming took 6 bases from V and 0 from J, leaving 18 bases between them. CDR3 length: 16 amino acids. Amplification used 60 Vbeta primers and 13 Jbeta primers. Only in-frame clones appear in the TCRdb table, and some are missing; sequencing was by immunoSEQ multiplex PCR. The data hold some 120,000 clones, with around three quarters observed a single time. Sequencing used PBMCs. The V gene is TRBV29-1, the J gene TRBJ2-1; no reliable D call. The clonotype was recovered from a man between 18 and 29 years old in good health and CMV-seronegative. This chain's CDR3 is CSVQHEAESSYNEQFF. The CDR3 DNA reads TGCAGCGTCCAACATGAGGCAGAGAGCTCCTACAATGAGCAGTTCTTC.